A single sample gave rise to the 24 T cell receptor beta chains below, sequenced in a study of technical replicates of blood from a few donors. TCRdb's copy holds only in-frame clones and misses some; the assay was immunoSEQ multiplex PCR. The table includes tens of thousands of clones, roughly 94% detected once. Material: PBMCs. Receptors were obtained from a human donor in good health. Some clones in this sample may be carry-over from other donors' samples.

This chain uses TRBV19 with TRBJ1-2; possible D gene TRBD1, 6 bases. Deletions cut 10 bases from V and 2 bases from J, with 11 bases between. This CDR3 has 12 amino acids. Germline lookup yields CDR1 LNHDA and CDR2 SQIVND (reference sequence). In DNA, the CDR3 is TGTGCCACCATGACAGGAAACTATGGCTACACCTTC. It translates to CATMTGNYGYTF.

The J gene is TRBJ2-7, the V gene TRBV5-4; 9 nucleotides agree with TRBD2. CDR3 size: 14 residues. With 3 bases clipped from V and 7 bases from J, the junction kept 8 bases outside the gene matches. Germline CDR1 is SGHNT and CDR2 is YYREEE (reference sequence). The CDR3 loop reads CASSYIAGAGEQYF. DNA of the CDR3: TGTGCCAGCAGCTACATAGCGGGAGCGGGTGAGCAGTACTTC.

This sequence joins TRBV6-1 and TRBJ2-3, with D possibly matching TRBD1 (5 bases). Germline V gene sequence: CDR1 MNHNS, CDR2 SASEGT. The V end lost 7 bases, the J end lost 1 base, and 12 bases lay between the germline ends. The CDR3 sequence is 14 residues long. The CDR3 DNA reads TGTGCCAGCACCCCTTGGGGCGGCACAGATACGCAGTATTTT. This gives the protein CASTPWGGTDTQYF.

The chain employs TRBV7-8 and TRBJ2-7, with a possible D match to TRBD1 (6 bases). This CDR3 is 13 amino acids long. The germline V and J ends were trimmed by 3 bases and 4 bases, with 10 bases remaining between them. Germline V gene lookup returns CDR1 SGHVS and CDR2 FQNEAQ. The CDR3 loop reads CASSFGTTYEQYF. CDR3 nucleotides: TGTGCCAGCAGCTTCGGGACAACTTACGAGCAGTACTTC.

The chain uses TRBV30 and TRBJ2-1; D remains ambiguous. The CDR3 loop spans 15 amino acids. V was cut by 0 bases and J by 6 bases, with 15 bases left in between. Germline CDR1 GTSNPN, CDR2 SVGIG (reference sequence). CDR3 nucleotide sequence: TGTGCCTGGAGTGTAAGGAAACCGAGGTGCAATGAGCAGTTCTTC. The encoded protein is CAWSVRKPRCNEQFF.

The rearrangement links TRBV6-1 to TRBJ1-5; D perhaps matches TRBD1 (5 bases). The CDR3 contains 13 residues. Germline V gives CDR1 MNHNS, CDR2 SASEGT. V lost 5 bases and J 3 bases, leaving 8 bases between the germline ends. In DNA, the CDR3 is TGTGCCAGCAGTCGACAGAACAATCAGCCCCAGCATTTT. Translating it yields CASSRQNNQPQHF.

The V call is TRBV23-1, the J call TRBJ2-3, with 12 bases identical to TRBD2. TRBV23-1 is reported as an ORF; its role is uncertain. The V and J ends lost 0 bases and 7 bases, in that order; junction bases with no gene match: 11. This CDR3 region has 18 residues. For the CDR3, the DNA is TGCGCCAGCAGTCAATCCACTAGCGGGGGGCTCCCTACTCATACGCAGTATTTT. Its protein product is CASSQSTSGGLPTHTQYF.

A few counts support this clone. The CDR3 DNA follows: TGTGCCAGCTCACCATGGAGGAACAGGGATGTCAACACTGAAGCTTTCTTT. It specifies CASSPWRNRDVNTEAFF. This chain joins TRBV18 and TRBJ1-1; D perhaps matches TRBD1 (6 bases). There are 17 residues in the CDR3. With 2 bases removed from V and 2 bases from J, the gap between germline ends came to 18 bases. Germline V gene sequence: CDR1 KGHSH, CDR2 LQKENI.

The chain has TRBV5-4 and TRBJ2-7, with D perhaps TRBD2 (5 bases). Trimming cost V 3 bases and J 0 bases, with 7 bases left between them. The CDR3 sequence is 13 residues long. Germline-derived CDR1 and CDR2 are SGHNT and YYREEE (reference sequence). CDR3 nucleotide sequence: TGTGCCAGCAGCTCCCGGGACTCCTACGAGCAGTACTTC. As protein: CASSSRDSYEQYF.

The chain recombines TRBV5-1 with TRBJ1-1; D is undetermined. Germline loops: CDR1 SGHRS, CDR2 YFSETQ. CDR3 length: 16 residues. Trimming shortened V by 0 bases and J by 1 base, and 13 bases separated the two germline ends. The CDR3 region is CASSLGRGRTNTEAFF. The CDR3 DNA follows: TGCGCCAGCAGCTTGGGGCGGGGTCGGACGAACACTGAAGCTTTCTTT.

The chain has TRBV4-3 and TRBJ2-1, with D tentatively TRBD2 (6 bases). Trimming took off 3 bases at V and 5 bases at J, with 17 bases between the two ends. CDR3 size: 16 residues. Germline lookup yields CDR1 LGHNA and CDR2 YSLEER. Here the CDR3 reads CASSQDIAASNNEQFF. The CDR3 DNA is TGCGCCAGCAGCCAGGATATAGCGGCCTCAAACAATGAGCAGTTCTTC.

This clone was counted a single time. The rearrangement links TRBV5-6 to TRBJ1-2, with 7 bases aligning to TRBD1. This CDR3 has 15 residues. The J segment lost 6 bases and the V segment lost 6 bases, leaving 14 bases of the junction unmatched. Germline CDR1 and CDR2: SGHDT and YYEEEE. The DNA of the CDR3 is TGTGCCAGCATCGCCGACAGGGCCCTGAGGGATGGCTACACCTTC. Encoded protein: CASIADRALRDGYTF.

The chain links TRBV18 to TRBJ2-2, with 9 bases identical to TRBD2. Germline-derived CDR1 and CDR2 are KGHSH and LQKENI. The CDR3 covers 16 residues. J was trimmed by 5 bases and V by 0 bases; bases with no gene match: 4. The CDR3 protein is CASSPPLAGRTGELFF. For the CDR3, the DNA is TGTGCCAGCTCACCACCTCTAGCGGGAAGGACCGGGGAGCTGTTTTTT.

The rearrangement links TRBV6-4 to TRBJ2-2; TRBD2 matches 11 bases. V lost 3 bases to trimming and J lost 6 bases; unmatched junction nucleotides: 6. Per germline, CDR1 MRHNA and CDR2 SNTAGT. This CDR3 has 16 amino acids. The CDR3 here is CASSEDSGGAAGELFF. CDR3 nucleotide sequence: TGTGCCAGCAGTGAAGATAGCGGGGGGGCCGCCGGGGAGCTGTTTTTT.

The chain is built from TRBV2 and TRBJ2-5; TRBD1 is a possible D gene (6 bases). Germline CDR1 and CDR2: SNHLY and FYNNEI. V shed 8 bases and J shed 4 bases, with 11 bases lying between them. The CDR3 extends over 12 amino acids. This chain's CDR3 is CASWGQGETQYF. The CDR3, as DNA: TGTGCCAGCTGGGGGCAAGGAGAGACCCAGTACTTC.

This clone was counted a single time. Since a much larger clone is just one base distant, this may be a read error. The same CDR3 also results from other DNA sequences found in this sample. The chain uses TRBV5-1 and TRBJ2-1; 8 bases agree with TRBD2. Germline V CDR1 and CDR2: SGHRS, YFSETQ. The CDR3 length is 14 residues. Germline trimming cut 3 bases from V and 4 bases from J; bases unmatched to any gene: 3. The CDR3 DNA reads TGCGCCAGCAGCTCCGCGGGAGGATACAATGAGCAGTTCTTC. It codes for CASSSAGGYNEQFF.

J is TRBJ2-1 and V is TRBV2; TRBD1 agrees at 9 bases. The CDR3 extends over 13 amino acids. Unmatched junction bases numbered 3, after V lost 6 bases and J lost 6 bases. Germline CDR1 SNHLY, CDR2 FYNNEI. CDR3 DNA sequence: TGTGCCAGCAGCCTGACAGGGGGCAATGAGCAGTTCTTC. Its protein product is CASSLTGGNEQFF.

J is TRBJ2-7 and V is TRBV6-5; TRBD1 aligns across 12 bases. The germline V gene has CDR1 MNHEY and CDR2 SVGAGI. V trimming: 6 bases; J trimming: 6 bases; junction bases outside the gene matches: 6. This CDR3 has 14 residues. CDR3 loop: CASREGTGGLEQYF. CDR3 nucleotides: TGTGCCAGCAGGGAAGGGACAGGGGGCCTCGAGCAGTACTTC.

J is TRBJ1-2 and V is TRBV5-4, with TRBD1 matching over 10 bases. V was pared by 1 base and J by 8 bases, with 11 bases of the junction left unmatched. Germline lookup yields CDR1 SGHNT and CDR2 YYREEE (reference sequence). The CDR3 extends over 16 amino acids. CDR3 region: CASSLLLTGGAGGYTF. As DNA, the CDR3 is TGTGCCAGCAGCTTGCTTTTGACAGGGGGCGCCGGGGGCTACACCTTC. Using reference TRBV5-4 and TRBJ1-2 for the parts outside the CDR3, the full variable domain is ETGVTQSPTHLIKTRGQQVTLRCSSQSGHNTVSWYQQALGQGPQFIFQYYREEENGRGNFPPRFSGLQFPNYSSELNVNALELDDSALYLCASSLLLTGGAGGYTFGSGTRLTVV.

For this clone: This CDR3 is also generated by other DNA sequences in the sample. The DNA of the CDR3 is TGCGCCAGCAGCTTGGACGGTCAACCCTACGAGCAGTACTTC. Translation: CASSLDGQPYEQYF. V usage is TRBV5-1 and J usage is TRBJ2-7; D ambiguous. The CDR3 covers 14 residues. The ends were cut back, 0 bases at V and 2 bases at J, with 9 bases in the middle. Germline CDR1 and CDR2: SGHRS and YFSETQ.

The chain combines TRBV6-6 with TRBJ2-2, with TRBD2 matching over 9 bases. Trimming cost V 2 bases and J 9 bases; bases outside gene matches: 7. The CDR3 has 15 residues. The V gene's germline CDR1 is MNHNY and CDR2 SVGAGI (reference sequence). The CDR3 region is CASSYIGTSSWELFF. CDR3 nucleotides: TGTGCCAGCAGTTACATCGGGACTAGCAGCTGGGAGCTGTTTTTT.

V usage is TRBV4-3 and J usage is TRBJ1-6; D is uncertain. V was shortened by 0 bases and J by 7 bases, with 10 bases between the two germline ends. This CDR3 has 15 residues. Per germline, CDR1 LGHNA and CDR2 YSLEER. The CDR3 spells CASSQDLALNSPLHF. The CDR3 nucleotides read TGCGCCAGCAGCCAAGATTTAGCGCTGAATTCACCCCTCCACTTT.

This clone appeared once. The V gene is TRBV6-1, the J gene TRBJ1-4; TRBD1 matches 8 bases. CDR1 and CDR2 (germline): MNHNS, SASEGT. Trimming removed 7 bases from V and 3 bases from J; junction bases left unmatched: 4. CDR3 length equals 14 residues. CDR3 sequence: CASKVDRANEKLFF. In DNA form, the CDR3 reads TGTGCCAGCAAGGTGGACAGGGCTAATGAAAAACTGTTTTTT.

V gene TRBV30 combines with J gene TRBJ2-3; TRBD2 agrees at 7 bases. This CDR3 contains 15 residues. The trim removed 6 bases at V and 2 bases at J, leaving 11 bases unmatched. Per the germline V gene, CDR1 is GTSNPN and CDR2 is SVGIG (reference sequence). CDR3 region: CACPWGGTHTDTQYF. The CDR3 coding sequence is TGTGCCTGCCCCTGGGGGGGGACCCACACAGATACGCAGTATTTT. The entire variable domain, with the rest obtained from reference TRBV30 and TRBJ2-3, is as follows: SQTIHQWPATLVQPVGSPLSLECTVEGTSNPNLYWYRQAAGRGLQLLFYSVGIGQISSEVPQNLSASRPQDRQFILSSKKLLLSDSGFYLCACPWGGTHTDTQYFGPGTRLTVL.